The rows below give T cell receptor beta chains drawn from one sample of a study of vaccination effects on CD4 cells after COVID-19. No antigen is known for these receptors. The data were produced by immunoSEQ multiplex PCR, yet TCRdb's version contains in-frame clones alone and is incomplete. The sample comprises around 83,000 clones, around 76% of which are singletons, and roughly 1.9% rests with the top ten. The sample consisted of CD4+ T cells from PBMCs cultured with HCoV-229E spike peptides, taken before COVID-19 vaccination. Receptors originate from a human donor who received a COVID-19 vaccine. The CDR3 runs from the conserved cysteine through the conserved F or W. Fields, in order: J gene, clone size, D gene, V gene, CDR3 DNA, CDR3 protein. The D gene is left open where the match is weak. Size is stated for part of the rows, as once, few or many counts, or as a class when the clone is expanded.

j_gene: TRBJ1-1
abundance: .
d_gene: TRBD1
v_gene: TRBV19
CDR3nt: TGTGCCAGTAGTATCACGGCAGGGGGGCGGACTGAAGCTTTCTTT
CDR3aa: CASSITAGGRTEAFF

j_gene: TRBJ1-2
abundance: .
d_gene: .
v_gene: TRBV19
CDR3nt: TGTGCCAGTAGTATAGAAAGAAGGAGAGGCTACACCTTC
CDR3aa: CASSIERRRGYTF

j_gene: TRBJ2-3
abundance: .
d_gene: .
v_gene: TRBV6-2/TRBV6-3
CDR3nt: TGTGCCAGCAGTTACGCCGAGTTGACTATTACGCAGTATTTT
CDR3aa: CASSYAELTITQYF

j_gene: TRBJ1-1
abundance: .
d_gene: .
v_gene: TRBV9
CDR3nt: TGTGCCCCAGTTGAGGGGGTCCACACTGAAGCTTTCTTT
CDR3aa: CAPVEGVHTEAFF

j_gene: TRBJ1-6
abundance: .
d_gene: .
v_gene: TRBV18
CDR3nt: TGTGCCAGCTCTACCACAGGGCTAGGTTCACCCCTCCACTTT
CDR3aa: CASSTTGLGSPLHF

j_gene: TRBJ2-3
abundance: .
d_gene: .
v_gene: TRBV7-2
CDR3nt: TGTGCCAGCAGCCCCGACTGGGGCACAGATACGCAGTATTTT
CDR3aa: CASSPDWGTDTQYF

j_gene: TRBJ2-5
abundance: .
d_gene: .
v_gene: TRBV15
CDR3nt: TGTGCCACCGCACAGCCGGAAAGGCTGGGAGAGACCCAGTACTTC
CDR3aa: CATAQPERLGETQYF

j_gene: TRBJ2-5
abundance: few
d_gene: .
v_gene: TRBV7-3
CDR3nt: TGTGCCAGCAGCTTAAGTTCCGCAGAGACCCAGTACTTC
CDR3aa: CASSLSSAETQYF

j_gene: TRBJ2-1
abundance: .
d_gene: .
v_gene: TRBV4-2
CDR3nt: TGTGCCAGCAGCCAAGAAAAACTCCTATACAATGAGCAGTTCTTC
CDR3aa: CASSQEKLLYNEQFF

j_gene: TRBJ1-4
abundance: .
d_gene: TRBD1
v_gene: TRBV12-5
CDR3nt: TGTGCTAGTGGTTTGGTACCGACAGGGGCGTCCGGCGGAAAACTGTTTTTT
CDR3aa: CASGLVPTGASGGKLFF

j_gene: TRBJ1-5
abundance: .
d_gene: .
v_gene: TRBV28
CDR3nt: TGTGCCAGCAATGGTAGCAATCAGCCCCAGCATTTT
CDR3aa: CASNGSNQPQHF

j_gene: TRBJ2-3
abundance: .
d_gene: TRBD1
v_gene: TRBV4-1
CDR3nt: TGCGCCAGCAGCCAAGTAGGCAGGGGGCCCGCAGATACGCAGTATTTT
CDR3aa: CASSQVGRGPADTQYF

j_gene: TRBJ2-3
abundance: .
d_gene: .
v_gene: TRBV5-1
CDR3nt: TGCGCCAGCAGCCGAGGGACGATTACAGATACGCAGTATTTT
CDR3aa: CASSRGTITDTQYF

j_gene: TRBJ1-6
abundance: .
d_gene: TRBD1
v_gene: TRBV7-8
CDR3nt: TGTGCCAGCAGCTTAATTCCGGTGTCAGGGGGCTACTCCTATAATTCACCCCTCCACTTT
CDR3aa: CASSLIPVSGGYSYNSPLHF

j_gene: TRBJ1-2
abundance: .
d_gene: .
v_gene: TRBV5-6
CDR3nt: TGTGCCAGCAGCTTGGGCAGGGTAGGAGGCTACACCTTC
CDR3aa: CASSLGRVGGYTF

j_gene: TRBJ1-5
abundance: .
d_gene: TRBD1
v_gene: TRBV19
CDR3nt: TGTGCCAGTAACACGGACAGGGGGTATAGCAATCAGCCCCAGCATTTT
CDR3aa: CASNTDRGYSNQPQHF

j_gene: TRBJ1-6
abundance: few
d_gene: .
v_gene: TRBV7-2
CDR3nt: TGTGCCAGCAGCTCCACGACGGCTAATTCACCCCTCCACTTT
CDR3aa: CASSSTTANSPLHF

j_gene: TRBJ2-1
abundance: .
d_gene: .
v_gene: TRBV19
CDR3nt: TGTGCCAGTAGTATGACGCAGGGACGTGAGCAGTTCTTC
CDR3aa: CASSMTQGREQFF

j_gene: TRBJ2-2
abundance: .
d_gene: TRBD1
v_gene: TRBV2
CDR3nt: TGTGCCAGCAGGAGACAGGGTAGCAGCACCGGGGAGCTGTTTTTT
CDR3aa: CASRRQGSSTGELFF

j_gene: TRBJ2-4
abundance: .
d_gene: TRBD2
v_gene: TRBV3-1/TRBV3-2
CDR3nt: TGTGCCAGCAGTGGGGGGGTAAACATTCAGTACTTC
CDR3aa: CASSGGVNIQYF

j_gene: TRBJ2-1
abundance: .
d_gene: TRBD2
v_gene: TRBV9
CDR3nt: TGTGCCAGCAGCGCCCAACTAGCGGGGGGGTACAATGAGCAGTTCTTC
CDR3aa: CASSAQLAGGYNEQFF

j_gene: TRBJ1-2
abundance: .
d_gene: TRBD1
v_gene: TRBV6-5
CDR3nt: TGTGCCAGCAGTTACTTCGGACAGGGCTACTATGGCTACACCTTC
CDR3aa: CASSYFGQGYYGYTF

j_gene: TRBJ2-1
abundance: .
d_gene: TRBD2
v_gene: TRBV10-3
CDR3nt: TGTGCCATCTCGTCTAGCGGGGGGGCCTTGTACAATGAGCAGTTCTTC
CDR3aa: CAISSSGGALYNEQFF

j_gene: TRBJ2-3
abundance: .
d_gene: .
v_gene: TRBV29-1
CDR3nt: TGCAGCGTGCGACAGTTCACAGATACGCAGTATTTT
CDR3aa: CSVRQFTDTQYF

j_gene: TRBJ2-1
abundance: .
d_gene: .
v_gene: TRBV4-3
CDR3nt: TGCGCCAGCAGCCAGAGACTACTCCAACAGGGTAATGAGCAGTTCTTC
CDR3aa: CASSQRLLQQGNEQFF

j_gene: TRBJ1-3
abundance: once
d_gene: TRBD1
v_gene: TRBV5-1
CDR3nt: TGCGCCAGCAGCCCGGGACAGGCTGGAAACACCATATATTTT
CDR3aa: CASSPGQAGNTIYF

j_gene: TRBJ1-4
abundance: .
d_gene: .
v_gene: TRBV19
CDR3nt: TGTGCCAGCGGGTTTCTTGGGAGGGGGAATGAAAAACTGTTTTTT
CDR3aa: CASGFLGRGNEKLFF

j_gene: TRBJ1-6
abundance: few
d_gene: .
v_gene: TRBV10-3
CDR3nt: TGTGCCATCAGTGATCTACGCGATAATTCACCCCTCCACTTT
CDR3aa: CAISDLRDNSPLHF

j_gene: TRBJ1-5
abundance: .
d_gene: .
v_gene: TRBV4-1
CDR3nt: TGCGCCAGCAGCCACGGACAAGGTGGCCAGCCCCAGCATTTT
CDR3aa: CASSHGQGGQPQHF

j_gene: TRBJ2-1
abundance: .
d_gene: .
v_gene: TRBV6-1
CDR3nt: TGTGCCAGCAGTGAAAACGCGGCCAACTCCTACAATGAGCAGTTCTTC
CDR3aa: CASSENAANSYNEQFF

j_gene: TRBJ2-1
abundance: .
d_gene: TRBD1
v_gene: TRBV7-3
CDR3nt: TGTGCCAGCAGCTCTCCTCGACAGGGGGGAAACAATGAGCAGTTCTTC
CDR3aa: CASSSPRQGGNNEQFF

j_gene: TRBJ1-2
abundance: .
d_gene: .
v_gene: TRBV7-9
CDR3nt: TGTGCCAGCAGCTTAGCGGGTCCTCGGGGCTACACCTTC
CDR3aa: CASSLAGPRGYTF

j_gene: TRBJ2-5
abundance: .
d_gene: .
v_gene: TRBV10-1
CDR3nt: TGCGCCAGCAGTTCTGTTGGTGAGACCCAGTACTTC
CDR3aa: CASSSVGETQYF

j_gene: TRBJ1-4
abundance: .
d_gene: .
v_gene: TRBV6-6
CDR3nt: TGTGCCAGCAGCTACGGGACCTGGGGAGCTAATGAAAAACTGTTTTTT
CDR3aa: CASSYGTWGANEKLFF

j_gene: TRBJ2-1
abundance: .
d_gene: .
v_gene: TRBV18
CDR3nt: TGTGCCAGCTCACCAATCACAGCCCAAGAGCAGTTCTTC
CDR3aa: CASSPITAQEQFF

j_gene: TRBJ2-1
abundance: few
d_gene: TRBD2
v_gene: TRBV2
CDR3nt: TGTGCCAGCCAGAACCTAGCGGGCCTCAATGAGCAGTTCTTC
CDR3aa: CASQNLAGLNEQFF

j_gene: TRBJ2-6
abundance: .
d_gene: .
v_gene: TRBV19
CDR3nt: TGTGCCAGTAGATCGGACGCAGGTTCCCCAACCCCTTCTGGGGCCAACGTCCTGACTTTC
CDR3aa: CASRSDAGSPTPSGANVLTF

j_gene: TRBJ1-5
abundance: .
d_gene: .
v_gene: TRBV30
CDR3nt: TGTGCCTGGAGTGTGGGCAGGGGTAATTATCAGCCCCAGCATTTT
CDR3aa: CAWSVGRGNYQPQHF

j_gene: TRBJ2-3
abundance: .
d_gene: TRBD2
v_gene: TRBV20-1
CDR3nt: TGCAGTGCTAGTAGCGGGGGGGAGCCGACAGATACGCAGTATTTT
CDR3aa: CSASSGGEPTDTQYF

j_gene: TRBJ2-2
abundance: .
d_gene: TRBD2
v_gene: TRBV2
CDR3nt: TGTGCCCCTAGAAGGCGGGGGGCGCCGGACACCGGGGAGCTGTTTTTT
CDR3aa: CAPRRRGAPDTGELFF

j_gene: TRBJ1-1
abundance: .
d_gene: .
v_gene: TRBV9
CDR3nt: TGTGCCAGCAGCGTAGTAGGGGACACTGAAGCTTTCTTT
CDR3aa: CASSVVGDTEAFF

j_gene: TRBJ1-4
abundance: .
d_gene: TRBD1
v_gene: TRBV6-1
CDR3nt: TGTGCCAGCAGTGGGAGGACAGGGCGGGGTAATGAAAAACTGTTTTTT
CDR3aa: CASSGRTGRGNEKLFF

j_gene: TRBJ2-2
abundance: .
d_gene: .
v_gene: TRBV24-1
CDR3nt: TGTGCCACCAGTGAACCATTAGCGGCGAACACCGGGGAGCTGTTTTTT
CDR3aa: CATSEPLAANTGELFF

j_gene: TRBJ2-3
abundance: .
d_gene: TRBD1
v_gene: TRBV6-5
CDR3nt: TGTGCCATTCGACAGGGATTAAGCACAGATACGCAGTATTTT
CDR3aa: CAIRQGLSTDTQYF

j_gene: TRBJ1-2
abundance: .
d_gene: .
v_gene: TRBV5-1
CDR3nt: TGCGCCAGCAGCTTGGCCCCAGGTGGGGAAGGCTACACCTTC
CDR3aa: CASSLAPGGEGYTF

j_gene: TRBJ2-5
abundance: .
d_gene: TRBD1
v_gene: TRBV24-1
CDR3nt: TGTGCCACCGGGGGGACAGGGGTCCAAGAGACCCAGTACTTC
CDR3aa: CATGGTGVQETQYF